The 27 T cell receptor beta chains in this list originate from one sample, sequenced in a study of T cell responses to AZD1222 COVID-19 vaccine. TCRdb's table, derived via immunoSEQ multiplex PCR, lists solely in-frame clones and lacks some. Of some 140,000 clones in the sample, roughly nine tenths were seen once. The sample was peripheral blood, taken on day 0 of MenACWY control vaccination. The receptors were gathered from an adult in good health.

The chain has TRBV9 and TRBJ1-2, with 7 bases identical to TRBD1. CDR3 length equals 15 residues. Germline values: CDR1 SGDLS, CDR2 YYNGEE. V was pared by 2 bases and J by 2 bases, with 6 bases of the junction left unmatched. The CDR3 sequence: CASSVTGTLNYGYTF. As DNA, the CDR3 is TGTGCCAGCAGCGTGACAGGGACACTGAACTATGGCTACACCTTC.

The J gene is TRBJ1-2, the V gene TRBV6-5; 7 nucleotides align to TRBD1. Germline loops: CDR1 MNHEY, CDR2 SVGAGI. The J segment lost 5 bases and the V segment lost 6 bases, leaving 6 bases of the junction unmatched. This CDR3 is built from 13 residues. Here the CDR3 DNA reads TGTGCCAGCAGCCAGACAGGGACTTATGGCTACACCTTC. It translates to CASSQTGTYGYTF.

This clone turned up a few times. The CDR3 is CASSVGPPDPGEQFF. The CDR3 region has the DNA TGTGCCAGCAGCGTAGGTCCCCCTGACCCAGGGGAGCAGTTCTTC. V usage is TRBV9 and J usage is TRBJ2-1; a weak D match, TRBD1 (5 bases). This CDR3 contains 15 residues. V lost 0 bases and J lost 10, with 17 bases in between. From germline, CDR1 is SGDLS and CDR2 YYNGEE.

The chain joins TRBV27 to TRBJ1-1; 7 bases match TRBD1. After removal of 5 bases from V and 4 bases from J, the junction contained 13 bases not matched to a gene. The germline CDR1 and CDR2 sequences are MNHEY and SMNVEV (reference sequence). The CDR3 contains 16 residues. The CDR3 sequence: CASSTLSGTAGTEAFF. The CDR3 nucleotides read TGTGCCAGCAGTACTCTTTCGGGGACAGCGGGCACTGAAGCTTTCTTT.

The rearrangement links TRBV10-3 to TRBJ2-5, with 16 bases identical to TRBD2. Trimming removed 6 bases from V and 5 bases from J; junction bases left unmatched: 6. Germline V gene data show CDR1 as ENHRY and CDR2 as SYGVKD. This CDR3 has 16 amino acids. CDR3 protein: CAISAGTSGGAETQYF. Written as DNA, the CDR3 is TGTGCCATCAGCGCCGGGACTAGCGGGGGGGCCGAGACCCAGTACTTC.

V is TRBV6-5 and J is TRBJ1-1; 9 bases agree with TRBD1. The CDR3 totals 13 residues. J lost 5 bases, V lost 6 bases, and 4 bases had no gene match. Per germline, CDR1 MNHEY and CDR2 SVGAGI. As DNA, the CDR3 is TGTGCCAGCAGGGGGACAGGGCGGACTGAAGCTTTCTTT. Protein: CASRGTGRTEAFF.

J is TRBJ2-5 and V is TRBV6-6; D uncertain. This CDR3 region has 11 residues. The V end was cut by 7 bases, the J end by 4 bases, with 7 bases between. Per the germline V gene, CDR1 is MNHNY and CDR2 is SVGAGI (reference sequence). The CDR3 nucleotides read TGTGCCAGCAATAACGGAGAGACCCAGTACTTC. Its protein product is CASNNGETQYF.

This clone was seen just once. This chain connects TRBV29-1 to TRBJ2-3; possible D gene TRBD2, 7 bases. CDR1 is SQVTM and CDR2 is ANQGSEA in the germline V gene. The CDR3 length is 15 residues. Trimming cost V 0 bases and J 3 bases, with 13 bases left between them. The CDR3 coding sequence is TGCAGCGTTGAAGACCCGCGGGGGCAGACAGATACGCAGTATTTT. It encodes CSVEDPRGQTDTQYF.

The DNA for the CDR3 is TGTGCCAGCAGCTCAGACAGGCAGAGCTACGAGCAGTACTTC. This gives the protein CASSSDRQSYEQYF. The chain couples TRBV7-9 to TRBJ2-7, with D possibly being TRBD1 (6 bases). Trimming removed 4 bases from V and 3 bases from J, with 13 bases in between. The V gene's germline CDR1 is SEHNR and CDR2 FQNEAQ (reference sequence). This CDR3 has 14 residues.

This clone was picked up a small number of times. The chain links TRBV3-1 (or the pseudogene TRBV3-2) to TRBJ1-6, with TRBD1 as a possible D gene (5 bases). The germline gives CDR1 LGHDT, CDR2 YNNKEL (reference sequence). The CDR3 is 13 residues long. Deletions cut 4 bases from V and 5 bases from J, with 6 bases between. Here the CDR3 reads CASSLRDNSPLHF. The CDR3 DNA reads TGTGCCAGCAGCCTCAGGGATAATTCACCCCTCCACTTT.

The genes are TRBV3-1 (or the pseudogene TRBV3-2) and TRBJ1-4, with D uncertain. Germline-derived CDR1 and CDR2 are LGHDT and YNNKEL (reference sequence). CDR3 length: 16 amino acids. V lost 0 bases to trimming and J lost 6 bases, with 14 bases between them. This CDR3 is CASSQDTPREDEKLFF. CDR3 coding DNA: TGTGCCAGCAGCCAAGATACGCCTCGGGAAGATGAAAAACTGTTTTTT.

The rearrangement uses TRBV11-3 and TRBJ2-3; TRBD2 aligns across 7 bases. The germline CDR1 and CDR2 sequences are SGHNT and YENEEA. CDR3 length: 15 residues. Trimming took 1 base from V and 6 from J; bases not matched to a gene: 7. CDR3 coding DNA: TGTGCCAGCAGCTTAGGAGGGAGGGTGGGCGATACGCAGTATTTT. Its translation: CASSLGGRVGDTQYF. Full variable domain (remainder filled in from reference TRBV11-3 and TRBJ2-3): EAGVVQSPRYKIIEKKQPVAFWCNPISGHNTLYWYLQNLGQGPELLIRYENEEAVDDSQLPKDRFSAERLKGVDSTLKIQPAELGDSAVYLCASSLGGRVGDTQYFGPGTRLTVL.

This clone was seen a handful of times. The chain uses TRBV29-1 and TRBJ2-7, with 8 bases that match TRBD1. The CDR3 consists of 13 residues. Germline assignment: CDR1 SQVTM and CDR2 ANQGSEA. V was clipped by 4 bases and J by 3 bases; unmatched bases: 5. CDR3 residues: CSVAGQEHYEQYF. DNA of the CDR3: TGCAGCGTTGCGGGACAGGAGCACTACGAGCAGTACTTC.

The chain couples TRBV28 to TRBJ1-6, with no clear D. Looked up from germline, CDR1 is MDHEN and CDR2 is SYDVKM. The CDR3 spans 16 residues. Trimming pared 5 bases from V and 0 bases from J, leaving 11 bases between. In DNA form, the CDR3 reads TGTGCCAGCAGTCCAAGGCAAAGCTCCTATAATTCACCCCTCCACTTT. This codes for CASSPRQSSYNSPLHF.

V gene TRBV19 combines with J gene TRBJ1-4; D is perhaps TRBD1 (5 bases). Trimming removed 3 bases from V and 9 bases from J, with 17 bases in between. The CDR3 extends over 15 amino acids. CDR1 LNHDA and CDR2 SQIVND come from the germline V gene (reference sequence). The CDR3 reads CASSIRSGRGKKLFF. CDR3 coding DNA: TGTGCCAGTAGTATTAGGAGTGGGAGGGGAAAAAAACTGTTTTTT.

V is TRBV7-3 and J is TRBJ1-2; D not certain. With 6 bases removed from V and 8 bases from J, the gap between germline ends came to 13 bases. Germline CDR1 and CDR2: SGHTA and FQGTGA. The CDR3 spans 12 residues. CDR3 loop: CASSSDNAGYTF. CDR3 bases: TGTGCCAGCAGTTCCGACAATGCCGGCTACACCTTC.

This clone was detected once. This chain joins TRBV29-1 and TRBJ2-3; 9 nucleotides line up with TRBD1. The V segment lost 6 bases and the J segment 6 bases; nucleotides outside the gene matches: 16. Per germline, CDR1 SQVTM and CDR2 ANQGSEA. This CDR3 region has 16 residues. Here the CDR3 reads CSVVNPGTGFRDTQYF. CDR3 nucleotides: TGCAGCGTAGTAAACCCCGGGACAGGGTTCCGGGATACGCAGTATTTT.

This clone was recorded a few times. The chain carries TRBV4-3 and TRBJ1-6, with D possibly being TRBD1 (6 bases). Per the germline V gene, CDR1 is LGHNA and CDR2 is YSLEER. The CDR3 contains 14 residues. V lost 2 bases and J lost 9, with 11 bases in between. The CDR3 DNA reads TGCGCCAGCAGCCAAAGTGGGGGGCGTTCACCCCTCCACTTT. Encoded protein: CASSQSGGRSPLHF.

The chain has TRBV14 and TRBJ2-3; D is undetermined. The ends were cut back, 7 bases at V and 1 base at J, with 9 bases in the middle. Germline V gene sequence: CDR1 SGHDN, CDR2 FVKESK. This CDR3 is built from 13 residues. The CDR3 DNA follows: TGTGCCAGCAACCGGGCGGGCACAGATACGCAGTATTTT. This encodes CASNRAGTDTQYF.

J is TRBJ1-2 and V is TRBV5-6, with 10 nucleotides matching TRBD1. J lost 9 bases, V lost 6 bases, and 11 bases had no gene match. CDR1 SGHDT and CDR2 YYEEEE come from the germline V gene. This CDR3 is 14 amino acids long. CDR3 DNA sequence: TGTGCCAGCAACCTACCGACAGGGGGCGCGAGCTACACCTTC. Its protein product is CASNLPTGGASYTF.

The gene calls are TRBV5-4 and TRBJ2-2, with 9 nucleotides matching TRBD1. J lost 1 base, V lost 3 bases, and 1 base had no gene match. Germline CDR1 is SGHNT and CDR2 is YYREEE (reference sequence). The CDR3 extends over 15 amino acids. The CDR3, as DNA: TGTGCCAGCAGCTGGGGACAGGGGAACACCGGGGAGCTGTTTTTT. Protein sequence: CASSWGQGNTGELFF.

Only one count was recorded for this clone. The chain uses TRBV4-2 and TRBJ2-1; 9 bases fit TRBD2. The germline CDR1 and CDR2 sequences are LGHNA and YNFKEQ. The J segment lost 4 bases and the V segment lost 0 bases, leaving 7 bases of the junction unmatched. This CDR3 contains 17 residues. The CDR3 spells CASSQDAGGGAYNEQFF. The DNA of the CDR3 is TGTGCCAGCAGCCAAGACGCCGGCGGGGGGGCTTACAATGAGCAGTTCTTC.

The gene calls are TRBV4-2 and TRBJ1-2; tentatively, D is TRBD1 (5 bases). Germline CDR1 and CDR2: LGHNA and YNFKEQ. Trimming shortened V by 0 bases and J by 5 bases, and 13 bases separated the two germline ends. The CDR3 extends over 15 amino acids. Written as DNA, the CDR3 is TGTGCCAGCAGCCAAGAAGGGGCCTTGGGGTATGGCTACACCTTC. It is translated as CASSQEGALGYGYTF.

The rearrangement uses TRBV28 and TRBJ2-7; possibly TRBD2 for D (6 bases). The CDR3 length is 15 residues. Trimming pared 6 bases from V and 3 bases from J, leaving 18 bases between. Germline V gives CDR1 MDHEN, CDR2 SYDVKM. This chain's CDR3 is CASSESQGRIYEQYV. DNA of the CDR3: TGTGCCAGCAGCGAATCTCAAGGGAGGATCTACGAGCAGTACGTC.

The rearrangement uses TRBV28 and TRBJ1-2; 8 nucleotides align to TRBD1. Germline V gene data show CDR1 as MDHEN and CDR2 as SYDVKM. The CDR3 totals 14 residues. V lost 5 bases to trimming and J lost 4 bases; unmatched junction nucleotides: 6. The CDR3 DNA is TGTGCCAGCAGTAGCGGGACAGGCGGCTATGGCTACACCTTC. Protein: CASSSGTGGYGYTF.

CDR3 sequence: CASSLEGRGNIQYF. As DNA, the CDR3 is TGCGCCAGCAGCTTGGAGGGTCGCGGAAACATTCAGTACTTC. The V gene is TRBV5-1, the J gene TRBJ2-4; D unresolved. Trimming cost V 0 bases and J 6 bases, with 10 bases left between them. The CDR3 sequence is 14 residues long. CDR1 and CDR2 from the germline V gene are SGHRS and YFSETQ.

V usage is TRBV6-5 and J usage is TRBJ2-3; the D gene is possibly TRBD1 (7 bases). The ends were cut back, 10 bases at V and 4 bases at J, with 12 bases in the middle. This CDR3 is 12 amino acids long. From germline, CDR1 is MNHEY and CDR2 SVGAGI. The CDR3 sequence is CANSRGADTQYF. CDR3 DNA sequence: TGTGCCAACTCCAGGGGGGCAGATACGCAGTATTTT.